A selection of T cell receptor beta chains follows, all from one sample in a study of esophageal squamous cell carcinoma under preoperative chemotherapy. TCRdb ran MiXCR on the PCR reads and lists one entry per CDR3 protein. This table has 16,000 or so distinct CDR3 sequences, over 55% appearing once. The specimen was taken from a patient given preoperative chemotherapy. These receptors were collected from a human donor with esophageal squamous cell carcinoma. The donor label of this sample is uncertain. Both conserved end residues are part of each CDR3. Fields, in order: J gene, clone size, V gene, D gene, CDR3 protein, CDR3 DNA. A D gene is named only where the DNA matches it firmly. Not all rows give a size; the values are once, few, many and, for expanded clones, a class.

J gene: TRBJ2-1
clone size: NA
V gene: TRBV10-3
D gene: TRBD2
CDR3 protein: CAGAGGSHGDTQYF
CDR3 DNA: TGTGCGGGCGCCGGGGGGAGCCACGGAGATACGCAGTATTTC

J gene: TRBJ2-1
clone size: once
V gene: TRBV6-8
D gene: NA
CDR3 protein: CVRSVRRVAQFF
CDR3 DNA: TGCGTCAGGAGTGTGCGCAGGGTGGCGCAGTTCTTC

J gene: TRBJ2-1
clone size: many
V gene: TRBV12-3/TRBV12-4
D gene: NA
CDR3 protein: CASSSQVGGGDEQFF
CDR3 DNA: TGTGCCAGCAGTTCCCAGGTGGGAGGGGGGGATGAGCAGTTCTTC

J gene: TRBJ2-1
clone size: few
V gene: TRBV6-5
D gene: TRBD1
CDR3 protein: CASSYVDRGGEQFF
CDR3 DNA: TGTGCCAGCAGTTACGTTGACAGGGGCGGCGAGCAGTTCTTC

J gene: TRBJ2-7
clone size: many
V gene: TRBV6-5
D gene: NA
CDR3 protein: CASSYSPGGGYSYEQYF
CDR3 DNA: TGTGCCAGCAGTTACTCCCCTGGGGGGGGCTACTCCTACGAGCAGTACTTC

J gene: TRBJ2-3
clone size: few
V gene: TRBV27
D gene: NA
CDR3 protein: CASSIRAGWADTQYF
CDR3 DNA: TGTGCCAGCAGTATCAGGGCCGGGTGGGCAGATACGCAGTATTTT

J gene: TRBJ2-3
clone size: many
V gene: TRBV6-5
D gene: NA
CDR3 protein: CASSYGQFGDTDTQYF
CDR3 DNA: TGTGCCAGCAGTTACGGGCAGTTCGGGGACACAGATACGCAGTATTTT

J gene: TRBJ2-7
clone size: many
V gene: TRBV6-1
D gene: NA
CDR3 protein: CASRSAVTYEQYF
CDR3 DNA: TGTGCCAGCAGGTCTGCTGTCACCTACGAGCAGTACTTC

J gene: TRBJ2-5
clone size: NA
V gene: TRBV4-2
D gene: TRBD1
CDR3 protein: CASSQLGTGGSGETQYF
CDR3 DNA: TGTGCCAGCAGCCAACTTGGGACAGGGGGATCCGGCGAGACCCAGTACTTC

J gene: TRBJ2-3
clone size: once
V gene: TRBV6-2/TRBV6-3
D gene: TRBD1
CDR3 protein: CASSLYRGLSDTQYF
CDR3 DNA: TGTGCCAGCAGCCTCTACAGGGGGCTATCAGATACGCAGTATTTT

J gene: TRBJ2-2
clone size: NA
V gene: TRBV6-1
D gene: NA
CDR3 protein: CASRTGPVGTGKQFF
CDR3 DNA: TGTGCCAGCAGAACCGGACCTGTGGGCACAGGGAAGCAGTTTTTT

J gene: TRBJ2-7
clone size: NA
V gene: TRBV6-1
D gene: TRBD2
CDR3 protein: CASSEVGGAGGPDQETQYF
CDR3 DNA: TGTGCCAGCAGTGAAGTCGGGGGGGCCGGGGGCCCTGACCAAGAGACGCAGTACTTC

J gene: TRBJ1-2
clone size: few
V gene: TRBV6-5
D gene: TRBD1
CDR3 protein: CASSYGTGGERAGYTF
CDR3 DNA: TGTGCCAGCAGTTATGGGACAGGGGGCGAAAGGGCCGGCTACACCTTC

J gene: TRBJ2-5
clone size: medium-sized
V gene: TRBV6-1
D gene: NA
CDR3 protein: CASSEARGLETQYF
CDR3 DNA: TGTGCCAGCAGTGAAGCGAGAGGGCTGGAGACCCAGTACTTC